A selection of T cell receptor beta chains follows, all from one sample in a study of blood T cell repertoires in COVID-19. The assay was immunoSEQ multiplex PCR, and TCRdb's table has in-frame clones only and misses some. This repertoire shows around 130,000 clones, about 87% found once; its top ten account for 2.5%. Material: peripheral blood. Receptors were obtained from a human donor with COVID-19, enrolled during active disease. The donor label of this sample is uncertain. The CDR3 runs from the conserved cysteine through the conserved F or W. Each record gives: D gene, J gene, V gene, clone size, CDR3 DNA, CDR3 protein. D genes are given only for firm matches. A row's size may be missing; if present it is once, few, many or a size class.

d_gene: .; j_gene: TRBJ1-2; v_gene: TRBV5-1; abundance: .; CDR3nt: TGCGCCAGCAGTACCGGGACGGGGGGCTCCTACACCTTC; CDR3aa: CASSTGTGGSYTF
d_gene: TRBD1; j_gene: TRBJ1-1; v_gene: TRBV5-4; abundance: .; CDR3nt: TGTGCCAGCAGCTGGGACAGGGGGGGGACTGAAGCTTTCTTT; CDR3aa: CASSWDRGGTEAFF
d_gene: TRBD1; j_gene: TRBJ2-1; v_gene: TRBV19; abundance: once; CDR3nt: TGTGCCAGTAGTATAGGGGAAACAGGGGATGGCTACAATGAGCAGTTCTTC; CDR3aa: CASSIGETGDGYNEQFF
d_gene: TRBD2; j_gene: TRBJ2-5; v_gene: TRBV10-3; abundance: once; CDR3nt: TGTGCCATCGGGAGACTAGCGGGGGTCGAGACCCAGTACTTC; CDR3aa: CAIGRLAGVETQYF
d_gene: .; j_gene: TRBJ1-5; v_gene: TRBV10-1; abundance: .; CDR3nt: TGCGCCAGCAGTGAATACAGGGATCAGCCCCAGCATTTT; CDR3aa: CASSEYRDQPQHF
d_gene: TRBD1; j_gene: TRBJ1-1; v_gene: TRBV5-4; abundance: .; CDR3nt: TGTGCCAGCAGCGTGACAGGGAACGTGAACACTGAAGCTTTCTTT; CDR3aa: CASSVTGNVNTEAFF
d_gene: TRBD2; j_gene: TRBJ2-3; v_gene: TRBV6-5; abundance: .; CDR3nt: TGTGCCAGCAGCACGATAGGCGGGGGAACAGATACGCAGTATTTT; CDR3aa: CASSTIGGGTDTQYF
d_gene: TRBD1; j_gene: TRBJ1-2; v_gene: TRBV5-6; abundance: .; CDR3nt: TGTGCCAGCAGCCGCCGGGACAGCTATGGCTACACCTTC; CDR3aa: CASSRRDSYGYTF
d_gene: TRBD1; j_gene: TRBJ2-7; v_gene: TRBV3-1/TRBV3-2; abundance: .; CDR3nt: TGTGCCAGCAGCCATCCCGAGGACAGGTCGTCCTACGAGCAGTACTTC; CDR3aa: CASSHPEDRSSYEQYF
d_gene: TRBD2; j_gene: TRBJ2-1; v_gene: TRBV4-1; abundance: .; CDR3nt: TGCGCCAGCAGCCAAGAAGGACTAGCGGGTATCTACAATGAGCAGTTCTTC; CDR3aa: CASSQEGLAGIYNEQFF
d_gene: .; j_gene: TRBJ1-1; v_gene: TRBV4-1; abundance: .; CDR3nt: TGCGCCAGCAGCCAAGATCCCGACGCTTATGACAGCAATGAAGCTTTCTTT; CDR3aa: CASSQDPDAYDSNEAFF
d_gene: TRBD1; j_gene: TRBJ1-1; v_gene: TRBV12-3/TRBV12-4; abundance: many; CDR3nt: TGTGCCAGCAGTTGGGGGACAGCAGCTTTCTTT; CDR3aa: CASSWGTAAFF
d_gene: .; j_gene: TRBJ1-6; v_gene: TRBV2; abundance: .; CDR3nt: TGTGCCACGCTCCGGGAGGGCGCGGGGGAATCACCCCTCCACTTT; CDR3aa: CATLREGAGESPLHF
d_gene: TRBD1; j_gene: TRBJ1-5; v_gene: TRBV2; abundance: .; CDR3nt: TGTGCCAGCAGTGAGAGGACAGGGGTATGGGCGAGCAATCAGCCCCAGCATTTT; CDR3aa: CASSERTGVWASNQPQHF
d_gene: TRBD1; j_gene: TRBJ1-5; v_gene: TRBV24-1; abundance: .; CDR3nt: TGTGCCACCAGTGCTTCCCCGGACAGGGTTGATCAGCCCCAGCATTTT; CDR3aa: CATSASPDRVDQPQHF
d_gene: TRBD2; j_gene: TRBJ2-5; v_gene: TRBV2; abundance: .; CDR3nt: TGTGCCAGCAGTGTACTAGCGGGAGGCCCCCCGACCCAGTACTTC; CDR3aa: CASSVLAGGPPTQYF
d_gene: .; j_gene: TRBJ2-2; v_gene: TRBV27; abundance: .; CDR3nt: TGTGCCAGCAGTCCTGCAGGGGACACCGGGGAGCTGTTTTTT; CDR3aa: CASSPAGDTGELFF
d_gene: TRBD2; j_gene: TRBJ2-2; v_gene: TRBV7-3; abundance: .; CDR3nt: TGTGCCAGCAGCTTGGACGGGGGGACCGGGGAGCTGTTTTTT; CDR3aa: CASSLDGGTGELFF
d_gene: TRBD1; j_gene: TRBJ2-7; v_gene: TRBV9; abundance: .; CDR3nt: TGTGCCAGCAGCTTCCAGACAGGGGCGGCCTACGAGCAGTACTTC; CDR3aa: CASSFQTGAAYEQYF
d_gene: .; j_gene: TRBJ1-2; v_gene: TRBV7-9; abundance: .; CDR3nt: TGTGCCAGCAGCTTGGGCCAGGATTATGGCTACACCTTC; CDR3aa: CASSLGQDYGYTF
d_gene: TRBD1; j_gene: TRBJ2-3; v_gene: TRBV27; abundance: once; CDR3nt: TGTGCCAGCAGTTCCCCGGACAGGGGGGAGATAGATACGCAGTATTTT; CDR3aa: CASSSPDRGEIDTQYF
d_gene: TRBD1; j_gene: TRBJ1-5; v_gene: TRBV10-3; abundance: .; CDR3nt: TGTGCCATCAGTACCGGGACAGGGGGGTTCGGCAATCAGCCCCAGCATTTT; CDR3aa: CAISTGTGGFGNQPQHF
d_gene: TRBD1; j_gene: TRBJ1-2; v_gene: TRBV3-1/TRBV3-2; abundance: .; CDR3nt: TGTGCCAGCAGCCAAGGGTCAGGGGGTGAGGGCTACACCTTC; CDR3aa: CASSQGSGGEGYTF
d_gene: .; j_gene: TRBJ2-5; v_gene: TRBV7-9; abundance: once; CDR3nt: TGTGCCAGCAGCTCCACAGGGCTTCGAGAGACCCAGTACTTC; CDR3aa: CASSSTGLRETQYF
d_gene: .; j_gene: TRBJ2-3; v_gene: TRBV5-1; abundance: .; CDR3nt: TGCGCCAGCAGCTTGCGGTCTGGTAGCACAGATACGCAGTATTTT; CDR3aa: CASSLRSGSTDTQYF
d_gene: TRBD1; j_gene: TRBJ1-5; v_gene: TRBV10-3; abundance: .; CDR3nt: TGTGCCATCAGTGGAGGGGGACAGGGTATTCAGCCCCAGCATTTT; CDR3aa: CAISGGGQGIQPQHF
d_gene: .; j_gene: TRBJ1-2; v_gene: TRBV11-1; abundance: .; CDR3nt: TGTGCCAGCAGCTTCGGGGCGGGGAGGAATGGCTACACCTTC; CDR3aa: CASSFGAGRNGYTF